This TCR beta chain was profiled in a study of T cell responses to AZD1222 COVID-19 vaccine. Clones were sequenced by immunoSEQ multiplex PCR, and TCRdb holds only the in-frame ones, with some missing. The sample has fewer than 200,000 clones, roughly nine tenths seen once. CDR3 size: 18 residues. J was trimmed by 3 bases and V by 0 bases; bases with no gene match: 12. Germline-derived CDR1 and CDR2 are PRHDT and FYEKMQ (reference sequence). The chain employs TRBV13 and TRBJ2-7, with 9 bases identical to TRBD1. This TCR came from an adult who received the AZD1222 COVID-19 vaccine. Sequencing used peripheral blood, obtained 28 days after the second AZD1222 dose. CDR3 region: CASSLGPKTRDRDYEQYF. DNA for the CDR3: TGTGCCAGCAGCTTAGGCCCCAAAACCCGGGACAGGGACTACGAGCAGTACTTC. Drawing the rest from reference TRBV13 and TRBJ2-7, the complete variable domain is AAGVIQSPRHLIKEKRETATLKCYPIPRHDTVYWYQQGPGQDPQFLISFYEKMQSDKGSIPDRFSAQQFSDYHSELNMSSLELGDSALYFCASSLGPKTRDRDYEQYFGPGTRLTVT.